This T cell receptor (beta chain) was sequenced during a study of T cell repertoires in cytomegalovirus infection. MiXCR was run by TCRdb on the reads, yielding one entry per CDR3 protein. The table shows about 830,000 distinct CDR3 sequences, with approximately 32% occurring only once. This clonotype has a count of ten or more. The antigen is undetermined. Germline lookup yields CDR1 MDHEN and CDR2 SYDVKM. The CDR3 contains 19 residues. The V gene end was trimmed by 6 bases and the J gene end by 3 bases; junction bases not matched to a gene: 22. V and J are TRBV28 and TRBJ1-1; 7 nucleotides match TRBD1. This specimen consisted of cultured CD8+ T cells from PBMCs, obtained from culture after CMV antigen stimulation. The sequence came from a human donor in good health (CMV status not recorded). Some clones in this sample may be carry-over from other donors' samples. The CDR3: CASRSSRDRFLNGHTEAFF. The CDR3, as DNA: TGTGCCAGCAGATCCTCCCGGGACAGATTCCTAAACGGGCACACTGAAGCTTTCTTT. Looking up the rest from reference TRBV28 and TRBJ1-1 gives the full variable domain: DVKVTQSSRYLVKRTGEKVFLECVQDMDHENMFWYRQDPGLGLRLIYFSYDVKMKEKGDIPEGYSVSREKKERFSLILESASTNQTSMYLCASRSSRDRFLNGHTEAFFGQGTRLTVV.